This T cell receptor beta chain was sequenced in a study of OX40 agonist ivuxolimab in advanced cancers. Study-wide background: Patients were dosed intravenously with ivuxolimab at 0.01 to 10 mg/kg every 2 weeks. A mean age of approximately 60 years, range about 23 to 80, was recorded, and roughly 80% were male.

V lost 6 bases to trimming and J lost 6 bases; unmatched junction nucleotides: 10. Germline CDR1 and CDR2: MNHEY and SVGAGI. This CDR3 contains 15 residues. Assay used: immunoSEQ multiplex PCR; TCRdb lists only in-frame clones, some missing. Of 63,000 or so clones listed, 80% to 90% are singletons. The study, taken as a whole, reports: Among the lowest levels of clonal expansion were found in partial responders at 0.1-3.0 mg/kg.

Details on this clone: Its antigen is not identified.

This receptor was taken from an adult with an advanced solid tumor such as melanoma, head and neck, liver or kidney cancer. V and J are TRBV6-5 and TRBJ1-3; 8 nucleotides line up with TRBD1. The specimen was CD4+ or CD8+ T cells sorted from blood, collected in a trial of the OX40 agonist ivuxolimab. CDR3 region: CASRGTGTGENTIYF. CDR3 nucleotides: TGTGCCAGCAGGGGAACGGGGACAGGCGAAAACACCATATATTTT.